These T cell receptor beta chains were read from a single sample in a study of lymphopenia after photon versus proton radiotherapy. The assay was immunoSEQ multiplex PCR, and TCRdb's table has in-frame clones only and misses some. The sample shows about 160,000 clones, about 88% of them seen only once. Sequencing was performed on peripheral blood, taken from a patient treated with photon-based radiotherapy. The receptor source for this set is a man aged 50 or older with gastric cancer. Both conserved end residues are part of each CDR3. A D gene is named only where the DNA matches it firmly. Clone size, where shown, is once, few, many, or a class for clones that have expanded.

v_call,clone_size,d_call,j_call,cdr3_nt,cdr3_aa
TRBV27,-,-,TRBJ1-4,TGTGCCAGCAGTCCTTATCGGACAGCAACTAATGAAAAACTGTTTTTT,CASSPYRTATNEKLFF
TRBV19,-,-,TRBJ2-3,TGTGCCAGTAGTCAGGGGAGCACAGATACGCAGTATTTT,CASSQGSTDTQYF
TRBV19,-,-,TRBJ2-7,TGTGCCACCTCGGCAGGGGACGAGCAGTACTTC,CATSAGDEQYF
TRBV30,-,TRBD2,TRBJ2-1,TGTGCCTGGACTCAGCCTAGCGGGAGCTCCTACAATGAGCAGTTCTTC,CAWTQPSGSSYNEQFF
TRBV11-2,-,-,TRBJ1-3,TGTGCCAGCAGCCGCCCTTCGACGAACTCTGGAAACACCATATATTTT,CASSRPSTNSGNTIYF
TRBV19,-,TRBD1,TRBJ1-5,TGTGCCAGTAGTAGGCGGTGGGACAGCCTCAATCAGCCCCAGCATTTT,CASSRRWDSLNQPQHF
TRBV25-1,-,-,TRBJ1-2,TGTGCCAGCAGTAGGCAGGGTTCCTATGGCTACACCTTC,CASSRQGSYGYTF
TRBV21-1,-,-,TRBJ1-2,TGTGCCAGCAGCAAAGGGGACAGGTCGGGCTACACCTTC,CASSKGDRSGYTF
TRBV7-2,-,TRBD1,TRBJ1-2,TGTGCCAGCAGCTTAGCACAGGGGGCCTATGGCTACACCTTC,CASSLAQGAYGYTF
TRBV21-1,-,-,TRBJ2-5,TGTGCCAGCAGCAACCACCTAGTGGGGGAGACCCAGTACTTC,CASSNHLVGETQYF
TRBV7-9,-,TRBD2,TRBJ2-7,TGTGCCAGCAGCTTAGTTAGCGGGGCGGGCTACGAGCAGTACTTC,CASSLVSGAGYEQYF
TRBV29-1,-,-,TRBJ1-5,TGCAGCGTTAGGAACACCAATCAGCCCCAGCATTTT,CSVRNTNQPQHF
TRBV5-1,few,-,TRBJ2-7,TGCGCCAGCAGCTTGGGTCGGGACCTCGAGCAGTACTTC,CASSLGRDLEQYF
TRBV2,-,TRBD1,TRBJ1-5,TGTGCCAGCAGTGAAGCGCTGGGACAGGGTAATCAGCCCCAGCATTTT,CASSEALGQGNQPQHF
TRBV19,-,TRBD1,TRBJ1-5,TGTGCCAGTAGGCTGACAGGGGCCAATCAGCCCCAGCATTTT,CASRLTGANQPQHF
TRBV30,-,-,TRBJ2-5,TGTGCCTGGTCCAGCTTACGGGCGCAAGAGACCCAGTACTTC,CAWSSLRAQETQYF
TRBV5-1,-,-,TRBJ2-1,TGCGCCAGCAGCCTTCCAGGGTACTCCTACAATGAGCAGTTCTTC,CASSLPGYSYNEQFF
TRBV10-3,-,-,TRBJ1-5,TGTGCCATCAGTGAGTCGCCAGGGGGCAATCAGCCCCAGCATTTT,CAISESPGGNQPQHF
TRBV7-9,-,-,TRBJ2-1,TGTGCCAGCGGGAGGGGGCATTTGGACAATGAGCAGTTCTTC,CASGRGHLDNEQFF
TRBV28,-,-,TRBJ1-5,TGTGCCAGTGAACCTGACAGAATCCAGCCCCAGCATTTT,CASEPDRIQPQHF
TRBV5-6,-,TRBD1,TRBJ2-7,TGTGCCAGCAGCTTGGTGGACAGGGGGAAATACGAGCAGTACTTC,CASSLVDRGKYEQYF
TRBV19,-,TRBD2,TRBJ2-1,TGTGCCAGTAGTATCGGGACTATCTACAATGAGCAGTTCTTC,CASSIGTIYNEQFF
TRBV4-2,-,-,TRBJ1-2,TGTGCCAGCAGCCCTTCCGTCTTCGGTAACTATGGCTACACCTTC,CASSPSVFGNYGYTF
TRBV4-1,-,-,TRBJ1-3,TGCGCCAGCAGCCAAGGGTATAGCTCTGGAAACACCATATATTTT,CASSQGYSSGNTIYF